This T cell receptor (beta chain) was identified in a study of shared clonotypes between healthy human individuals (dated by TCRdb to the early 2020s). Concerning the study at large: The cohort included a few men and a couple of women between 18 and 49 years of age. For each donor, CD4 naive and CD4 memory were each given three plates, CD8 naive was given two plates, and CD8 memory was given one plate. To increase sequencing depth and limit assay-specific biases, different laboratories used diverse techniques to prepare libraries and sequence TCR repertoires. Each donor's leukapheresis produced roughly between roughly 0.85 and 9 billion PBMCs. Blood TCR repertoires of about five healthy adults were deeply sequenced to estimate repertoire size and the extent of clonotype sharing between individuals. Findings and caveats that apply to the study as a whole: Sampling was limited to blood, and TCR repertoires in tissue likely differ from TCR repertoires in blood. Because the study included only a small number of donors, the genetic and exposure-history diversity represented was limited. Pairwise subsampling indicated that sequencing depth was expected to affect the degree of clonotype sharing among donors. When a handful of donors were compared, the shared fraction of clonotypes was around 5.1% for naive CD4, around 4% for naive CD8, 2% to 2.5% for memory CD4, and 0.4% for memory CD8. Incomplete sequencing was indicated by rarefaction of sorted-subset datasets, despite the large sequencing depth. Larger estimated clonotype richness was generally found for naive subsets than for memory subsets. Compared with non-shared clonotypes, the clonotypes found in all four sorted-subset donors had higher generation probabilities.

From a lookup of the germline V gene (reference sequence), CDR1 and CDR2 are WNHNN and SYGVQD. From the cysteine up to the phenylalanine, the CDR3 has a length of 19 residues. Just the 57-base CDR3 DNA is kept, in frame starting at base 1. Relative to germline, V is 2 bases shorter and J is 3 bases shorter, with 23 bases between their ends. This clone was picked up many times. The antigen it binds to is not known. The sample holds no much larger clone one base away, and base qualities are not on file. Using the deep immunoSEQ assay, multiplex PCR amplified TCR CDR3 regions from genomic DNA. For each cell subset, the extracted genomic DNA was distributed evenly across all wells of several immunoSEQ 96-well plates, and each plate served as one replicate. Each replicate PCR for sorted subsets received about 0.2 ug genomic DNA, equal to roughly 33,000 T cell genomes. The purified libraries were quantified using a Qubit 3.0 fluorometer, sized with a Bioanalyzer 2100, and then quantified again using the KAPA Library Quantification kit. Every immunoSEQ 96-well plate was sequenced on a dedicated single-read 150-cycle Illumina NextSeq 550 flow cell. The study's processing was this. Because the immunoSEQ output held only junctional sequences and lacked quality scores, the filtering could not match the filtering applied to full-length reads. Sequences were annotated with PyIR, a Python wrapper for IgBLAST v1.9, using IMGT germline references to assign V/J genes and CDR3. Reads were filtered out if the reads had weak V/J assignments (E-value above 1e-6), no CDR3, stop codons, out-of-frame junctions, or ambiguous translated residues. V3J clonotypes were defined as sequences sharing an identical inferred V gene, J gene, and CDR3 amino acid sequence. To compute the percentage overlap between repertoires, the number of shared unique clonotypes was divided by the size of the smaller repertoire. Repertoire richness was assessed with RTK rarefaction, the Chao1 estimator, and Recon v2.1 estimates of unobserved clonotypes. OLGA was used to compute generation probabilities for all TCRbeta clonotypes that the gDNA method yielded from a few donors. Entries here come from immuneACCESS through TCRdb and include only in-frame sequences with V and J called. Some clones fail to appear in such tables; in the studies checked, an unresolved V gene covers under half of the shortfall, and the cause of the remainder is unknown. That table gives V, J and clone size, and the DNA gave D and trimming. The table for this sample lists approximately 320,000 clones; over 75% of them were counted only once. The ten largest clones capture roughly 17% of the sample.

Healthy HIV-negative adults with no recently reported acute infections or vaccinations were included as donors. Every donor was a Caucasian adult residing in Nashville, Tennessee, USA. The CD8 memory samples were a combination of magnetically selected CD45RO+ cells and CCR7-negative CD45RA+ effector memory (TemRA) cells. Blood was collected by leukapheresis, and PBMCs were isolated by Ficoll-Histopaque density gradient centrifugation and then cryopreserved in liquid nitrogen vapor phase. Analytical flow cytometry was used to check the purity and quantity of every magnetically sorted T cell population. Each sorted fraction had its genomic DNA isolated and then quantified by UV absorbance on a Nanodrop 2000c.

The chain uses TRBV10-1 and TRBJ1-3; 6 matching bases give a weak D call of TRBD1. Sequencing was performed on memory CD8+ T cells sorted from blood. Sample cell subset or site, as interpreted from the label and publication: CD45RO+ cells pooled with CCR7-negative TemRA cells. The sequence derives from a man younger than 35 in good health. The DNA sequence is TGCGCCAGCAGTGAGCGGAACCCGAGGGGGATAAAACATGGAAACACCATATATTTT. It codes for CASSERNPRGIKHGNTIYF.